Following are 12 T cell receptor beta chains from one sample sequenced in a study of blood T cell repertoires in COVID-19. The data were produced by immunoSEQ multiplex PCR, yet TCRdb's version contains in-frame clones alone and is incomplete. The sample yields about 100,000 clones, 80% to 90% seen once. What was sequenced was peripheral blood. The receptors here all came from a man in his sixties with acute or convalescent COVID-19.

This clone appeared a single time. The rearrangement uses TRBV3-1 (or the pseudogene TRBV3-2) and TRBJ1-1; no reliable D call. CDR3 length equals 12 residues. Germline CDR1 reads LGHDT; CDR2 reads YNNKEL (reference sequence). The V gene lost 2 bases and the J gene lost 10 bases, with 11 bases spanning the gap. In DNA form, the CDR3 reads TGTGCCAGCAGCCAAAGCGGAGAGGGAGCTTTCTTT. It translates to CASSQSGEGAFF.

In DNA, the CDR3 is TGTGCCAGCAGTGAGGGCAGGGGGCCTCCAGAGACCCAGTACTTC. Protein product: CASSEGRGPPETQYF. The V gene is TRBV6-4, the J gene TRBJ2-5; TRBD1 agrees at 8 bases. The V and J ends lost 3 bases and 4 bases, in that order; junction bases with no gene match: 7. Germline V gene data show CDR1 as MRHNA and CDR2 as SNTAGT. The CDR3 sequence is 15 residues long.

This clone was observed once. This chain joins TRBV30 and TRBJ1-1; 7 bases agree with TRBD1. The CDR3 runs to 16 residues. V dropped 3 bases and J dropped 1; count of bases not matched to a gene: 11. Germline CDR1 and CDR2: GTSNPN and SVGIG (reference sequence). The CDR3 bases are TGTGCCTGGAGAATCTGGGTCACAGGGGAGAACACTGAAGCTTTCTTT. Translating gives CAWRIWVTGENTEAFF.

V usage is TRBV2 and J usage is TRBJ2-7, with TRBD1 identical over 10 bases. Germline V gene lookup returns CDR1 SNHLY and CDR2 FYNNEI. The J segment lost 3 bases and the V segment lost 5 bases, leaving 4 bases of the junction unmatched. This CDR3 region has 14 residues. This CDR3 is CASSRDRGDYEQYF. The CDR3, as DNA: TGTGCCAGCAGTCGGGACAGGGGAGACTACGAGCAGTACTTC.

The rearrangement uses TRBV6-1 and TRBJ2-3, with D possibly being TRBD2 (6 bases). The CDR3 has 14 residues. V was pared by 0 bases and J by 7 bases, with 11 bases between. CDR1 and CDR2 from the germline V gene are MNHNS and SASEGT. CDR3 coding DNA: TGTGCCAGCAGTGAAGCTGGGGGAGGAAATACGCAGTATTTT. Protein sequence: CASSEAGGGNTQYF.

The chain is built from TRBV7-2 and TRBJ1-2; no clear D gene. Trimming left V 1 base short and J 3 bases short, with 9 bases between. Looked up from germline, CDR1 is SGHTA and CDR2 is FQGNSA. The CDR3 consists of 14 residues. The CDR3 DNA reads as TGTGCCAGCAGCTTAGAGCCCCAATACTATGGCTACACCTTC. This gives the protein CASSLEPQYYGYTF.

CDR3 bases: TGTGCCAGCAGCCAAGATTACCAGGTTCTCTATGGCTACACCTTC. Amino acids: CASSQDYQVLYGYTF. The rearrangement joins TRBV3-1 (or the pseudogene TRBV3-2) to TRBJ1-2; the D is unclear. The V end lost 0 bases, the J end lost 4 bases, and 12 bases lay between the germline ends. CDR3 size: 15 residues. In germline, CDR1 is LGHDT, CDR2 YNNKEL (reference sequence).

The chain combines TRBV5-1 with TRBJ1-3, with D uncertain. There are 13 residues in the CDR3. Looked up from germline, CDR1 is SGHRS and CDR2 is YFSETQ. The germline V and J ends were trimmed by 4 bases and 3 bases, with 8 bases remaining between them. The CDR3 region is CASSEGYGNTIYF. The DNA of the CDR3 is TGCGCCAGCAGCGAGGGATATGGAAACACCATATATTTT. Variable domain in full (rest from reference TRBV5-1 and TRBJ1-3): KAGVTQTPRYLIKTRGQQVTLSCSPISGHRSVSWYQQTPGQGLQFLFEYFSETQRNKGNFPGRFSGRQFSNSRSEMNVSTLELGDSALYLCASSEGYGNTIYFGEGSWLTVV.

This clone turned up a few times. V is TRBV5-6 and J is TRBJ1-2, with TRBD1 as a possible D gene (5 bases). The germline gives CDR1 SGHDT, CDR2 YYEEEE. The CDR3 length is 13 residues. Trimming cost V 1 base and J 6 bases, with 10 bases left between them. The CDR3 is CASSLSTGDGYTF. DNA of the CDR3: TGTGCCAGCAGCTTGAGTACGGGGGATGGCTACACCTTC.

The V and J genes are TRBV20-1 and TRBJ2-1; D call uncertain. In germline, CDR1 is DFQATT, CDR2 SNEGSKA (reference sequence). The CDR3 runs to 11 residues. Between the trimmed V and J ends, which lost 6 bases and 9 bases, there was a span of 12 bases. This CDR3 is CSALQVVEQFF. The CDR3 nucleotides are TGCAGTGCCCTTCAGGTGGTTGAGCAGTTCTTC.

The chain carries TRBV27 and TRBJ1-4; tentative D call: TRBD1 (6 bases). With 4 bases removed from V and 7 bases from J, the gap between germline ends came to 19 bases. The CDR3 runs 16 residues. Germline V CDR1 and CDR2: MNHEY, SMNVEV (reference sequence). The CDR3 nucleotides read TGTGCCAGCAGTTATGGACAGCGGTGGTTGGGTGAAAAACTGTTTTTT. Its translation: CASSYGQRWLGEKLFF.

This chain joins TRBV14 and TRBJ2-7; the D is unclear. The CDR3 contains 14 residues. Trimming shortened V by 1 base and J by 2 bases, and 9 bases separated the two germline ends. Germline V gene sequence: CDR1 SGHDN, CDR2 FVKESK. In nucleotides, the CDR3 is TGTGCCAGCAGCCAAGCACAGAGACCCTACGAGCAGTACTTC. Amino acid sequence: CASSQAQRPYEQYF.